This section outlines one T cell receptor (beta chain) sequence together with its context. These data are taken from a study of blood T cell repertoires in COVID-19. About the study: Collection of acute and convalescent COVID-19 samples took place in the United States, Italy and Spain. Sample material is recorded as cDNA or gDNA derived from T cells, B-cell-depleted T cells, or PBMCs.

Per the original data handling: The authors estimated nucleated cell counts from reference gene primer amplification. The repertoire was sequenced with immunoSEQ multiplex PCR; TCRdb's copy has only in-frame clones and lacks some. Clone size and V and J calls were adopted from that table, with D and trimming inferred from the DNA. The sample consists of over 300,000 clones, 89% of them appearing once. The TCR was taken from a man aged 40-49 years with acute or convalescent COVID-19. The sequenced sample consisted of peripheral blood.

Written as DNA, the CDR3 is TGTGCCAGCAGGATCGGGGGAACTATGAACACTGAAGCTTTCTTT. Amino acids: CASRIGGTMNTEAFF. V and J are TRBV28 and TRBJ1-1, with D possibly matching TRBD1 (5 bases). Germline-derived CDR1 and CDR2 are MDHEN and SYDVKM. V lost 6 bases, J lost 0 bases, and 14 bases lay in between. CDR3 size: 15 residues.